This T cell receptor beta chain comes out of a study of T-cell reconstitution after alpha-beta-depleted transplantation in children. Findings and limits, study-wide: Some patients' high day-60 TCRbeta diversity was traced to surviving recipient T cells and thymic progenitors. Among T cells one year after transplant, newly produced cells accounted for most counts and diversity. Two months or so post-transplant, alpha-beta T cells reportedly derived from several hundred expanded graft clones.

Unique molecular identifiers were incorporated into the prepared TCRbeta library. TCRdb analysed the PCR reads with MiXCR anew, one entry per CDR3 protein. The sample yields 90,000 to 100,000 distinct CDR3 sequences, 20% to 30% seen once. This clonotype was counted between two and nine times. What it binds is unknown. CDR1 is SGHRS and CDR2 is YFSETQ in the germline V gene. The CDR3 length is 12 residues. Trimming removed 5 bases at V and 5 bases at J, with 7 bases between. This receptor was identified in a boy aged 2-15 years with acute lymphoblastic leukemia, due to receive a stem cell transplant. V and J are TRBV5-1 and TRBJ2-2; no clear D. This sample comprised PBMCs, obtained before TCRalphabeta/CD19-depleted stem cell transplant. The CDR3 nucleotides read TGCGCCAGCAGAAGGGAAACCGGGGAGCTGTTTTTT. Its translation: CASRRETGELFF.